The 26 T cell receptor beta chains below come from one sample, sequenced in a study of T cells in Graves' hyperthyroidism and ophthalmopathy (dated by TCRdb to the late 2010s). Library preparation employed multiplex PCR. Sequencer: Illumina HiSeq 2000. Amplification of TCR beta CDR3 regions was carried out from RNA transcripts. The TCR CDR3 was subjected to a first round of RT-PCR using the HTBI primer set and the Qiagen OneStep RT-PCR kit. TCRdb ran its own pipeline on the public reads, namely fastp trimming at Q25 and MiXCR clone calling, and kept in-frame beta chains. For every CDR3 protein sequence, its rows merge into one entry that carries the most common genes and DNA. Within this sample are fewer than 650,000 distinct CDR3 sequences, with approximately 15% of them counted one time only. The ten largest clones represent under 7% of the sample. The sample was blood. The receptors derive from a woman under 40 with Graves' hyperthyroidism that later progressed to Graves' ophthalmopathy.

This clonotype showed up many times. J is TRBJ1-5 and V is TRBV2; D is ambiguous. Germline assignment: CDR1 SNHLY and CDR2 FYNNEI. The CDR3 contains 14 residues. V shed 4 bases and J shed 2 bases, with 9 bases lying between them. CDR3 sequence reads: CASSGRPGNQPQHF. The CDR3 nucleotides read TGTGCCAGCAGTGGGAGGCCAGGCAATCAGCCCCAGCATTTT. Full variable domain (outside the CDR3, taken from reference TRBV2 and TRBJ1-5): EPEVTQTPSHQVTQMGQEVILRCVPISNHLYFYWYRQILGQKVEFLVSFYNNEISEKSEIFDDQFSVERPDGSNFTLKIRSTKLEDSAMYFCASSGRPGNQPQHFGDGTRLSIL.

This clonotype was recorded at least ten times. The rearrangement uses TRBV10-3 and TRBJ2-2; TRBD1 might be the D (6 bases). CDR3 length equals 16 residues. Trimming took off 4 bases at V and 2 bases at J, with 14 bases between the two ends. CDR1 and CDR2 from the germline V gene are ENHRY and SYGVKD. The CDR3 nucleotides are TGTGCCATCAGTGCCATACAGGGAATAAACACCGGGGAGCTGTTTTTT. This encodes CAISAIQGINTGELFF.

This clonotype was counted between two and nine times. The chain links TRBV24-1 to TRBJ1-5, with D unclear. The CDR3 has 15 amino acids. Germline CDR1 is KGHDR and CDR2 is SFDVKD. Trimming left V 4 bases short and J 7 bases short, with 16 bases between. This CDR3 is CATSDSDKVEQPQHF. CDR3 DNA sequence: TGTGCCACCAGTGACTCCGACAAGGTAGAGCAGCCCCAGCATTTT.

The V gene is TRBV27, the J gene TRBJ1-2; 11 positions agree with TRBD1. Germline V CDR1 and CDR2: MNHEY, SMNVEV (reference sequence). The CDR3 runs 16 residues. V shed 2 bases and J 4 bases; nucleotides not matched to a gene: 6. The CDR3 region has the DNA TGTGCCAGCAGTTTAGCTTCCGGGACAGGGGGCTATGGCTACACCTTC. It encodes CASSLASGTGGYGYTF.

This chain uses TRBV5-4 with TRBJ1-1, with 8 positions matching TRBD1. Germline CDR1 is SGHNT and CDR2 is YYREEE (reference sequence). CDR3 size: 14 residues. The trim removed 4 bases at V and 7 bases at J, leaving 9 bases unmatched. CDR3 DNA sequence: TGTGCCAGCAGCGGGGGGGCAGGGGGCATTGAAGCTTTCTTT. This translates into CASSGGAGGIEAFF.

V and J are TRBV20-1 and TRBJ1-1; D is undetermined. The CDR3 spans 13 residues. The germline V gene encodes CDR1 DFQATT and CDR2 SNEGSKA (reference sequence). V lost 0 bases, J lost 3 bases, and 8 bases lay in between. The CDR3 protein is CSARDEDYTEAFF. The CDR3 nucleotides read TGCAGTGCTAGAGATGAGGACTACACTGAAGCTTTCTTT.

Of note for this clonotype: The junction departs from the called germline gene at one end, perhaps through a read error. The chain links TRBV28 to TRBJ1-1; 7 bases are shared with TRBD1. Germline lookup yields CDR1 MDHEN and CDR2 SYDVKM. The CDR3 consists of 13 residues. CDR3 sequence: CVSTSPGQTEAFF. The CDR3, as DNA: TGTGTCAGCACCTCGCCGGGACAGACTGAAGCTTTCTTT.

This chain uses TRBV7-9 with TRBJ1-1; D is perhaps TRBD1 (5 bases). Deletions cut 6 bases from V and 0 bases from J, with 20 bases between. The V gene's germline CDR1 is SEHNR and CDR2 FQNEAQ (reference sequence). The CDR3 is made up of 17 amino acids. The CDR3 coding sequence is TGTGCCAGCAGGGGGGGGGATGGACGGTCAATGAACACTGAAGCTTTCTTT. Amino acid sequence: CASRGGDGRSMNTEAFF.

This chain uses TRBV15 with TRBJ2-7; tentatively, D is TRBD2 (6 bases). V was shortened by 0 bases and J by 0 bases, with 9 bases between the two germline ends. The CDR3 has 15 residues. The germline gives CDR1 LNHNV, CDR2 YYDKDF (reference sequence). CDR3 DNA: TGTGCCACCAGCAGAGAGGCCGGGAGCTCCTACGAGCAGTACTTC. The encoded protein is CATSREAGSSYEQYF.

This clonotype was observed many times. CDR3 protein: CASSPRLDRDNEKLFF. CDR3 in DNA: TGTGCCAGCAGTCCTAGGTTGGACCGCGATAATGAAAAACTGTTTTTT. The rearrangement links TRBV12-3 or TRBV12-4 to TRBJ1-4; D unclear. With 5 bases removed from V and 4 bases from J, the gap between germline ends came to 17 bases. The CDR3 sequence is 16 residues long.

The chain employs TRBV18 and TRBJ2-7; possible D gene TRBD1, 5 bases. Germline CDR1 is KGHSH and CDR2 is LQKENI. Between the trimmed V and J ends, which lost 3 bases and 5 bases, there was a span of 17 bases. This CDR3 contains 15 residues. CDR3 residues: CASSPRSGKNDEQYF. As DNA, the CDR3 is TGTGCCAGCTCACCCAGGTCAGGGAAGAATGACGAGCAGTACTTC.

This clonotype has at least ten counts. V is TRBV27 and J is TRBJ1-2, with 8 bases fitting TRBD1. The CDR3 totals 14 residues. Per the germline V gene, CDR1 is MNHEY and CDR2 is SMNVEV (reference sequence). With V trimmed by 6 bases and J by 2 bases, 5 bases remained unmatched. The CDR3 DNA reads as TGTGCCAGCAGAAGGACAGGGTTAAACTATGGCTACACCTTC. As protein: CASRRTGLNYGYTF.

A few counts support this clonotype. The rearrangement links TRBV19 to TRBJ1-1; D is undetermined. V was cut by 5 bases and J by 1 base, with 8 bases left in between. The CDR3 runs 13 residues. Germline V gene sequence: CDR1 LNHDA, CDR2 SQIVND (reference sequence). In DNA, the CDR3 is TGTGCCAGTAGTGGCAGGCAGAACACTGAAGCTTTCTTT. It specifies CASSGRQNTEAFF.

J is TRBJ1-4 and V is TRBV9; the D is unclear. The germline gives CDR1 SGDLS, CDR2 YYNGEE. The CDR3 sequence is 15 residues long. The V and J ends lost 0 bases and 4 bases respectively, with 10 bases between them. DNA of the CDR3: TGTGCCAGCAGCGTAGATTCAGAAGTTAATGAAAAACTGTTTTTT. Encoded protein: CASSVDSEVNEKLFF.

The V and J genes are TRBV12-3 or TRBV12-4 and TRBJ2-5, with D tentatively TRBD1 (6 bases). CDR3 length equals 16 residues. Trimming stripped 5 bases from V and 5 bases from J, with 21 bases between. In DNA, the CDR3 is TGTGCCAGCAGTGGTGTACTTGCCAGGGGTCGTGAGACCCAGTACTTC. Protein: CASSGVLARGRETQYF.

There are many counts of this clonotype. The chain uses TRBV6-5 and TRBJ1-2; tentative D call: TRBD1 (6 bases). Trimming pared 6 bases from V and 5 bases from J, leaving 13 bases between. The CDR3 extends over 13 amino acids. CDR1 is MNHEY and CDR2 is SVGAGI in the germline V gene. CDR3 sequence reads: CASRRDKKYGYTF. CDR3 DNA: TGTGCCAGCAGGAGGGACAAAAAATATGGCTACACCTTC.

This clonotype was found many times. V gene TRBV10-3 combines with J gene TRBJ2-7; weak D call: TRBD1 (6 bases). Trimming removed 2 bases from V and 2 bases from J, with 13 bases in between. Germline lookup yields CDR1 ENHRY and CDR2 SYGVKD. This CDR3 spans 15 amino acids. The CDR3 reads CAISEPSTGAYEQYF. The CDR3 coding sequence is TGTGCCATCAGTGAGCCATCGACAGGAGCCTACGAGCAGTACTTC.

In this sample, this clonotype turned up many times. In nucleotides, the CDR3 is TGTGCCAGCAGCTTTTTACCGGGGGCTGGAGATACGCAGTATTTT. Protein sequence: CASSFLPGAGDTQYF. The chain couples TRBV7-2 to TRBJ2-3; D may correspond to TRBD1 or TRBD2 (6 bases each). The germline gives CDR1 SGHTA, CDR2 FQGNSA. V shed 3 bases and J shed 5 bases, with 15 bases lying between them. The CDR3 spans 15 residues. The full variable domain, completed using reference TRBV7-2 and TRBJ2-3, is GAGVSQSPSNKVTEKGKDVELRCDPISGHTALYWYRQSLGQGLEFLIYFQGNSAPDKSGLPSDRFSAERTGGSVSTLTIQRTQQEDSAVYLCASSFLPGAGDTQYFGPGTRLTVL.

The chain is built from TRBV19 and TRBJ2-7, with D hard to call. This CDR3 contains 14 residues. Trimming took off 1 base at V and 6 bases at J, with 13 bases between the two ends. CDR1 is LNHDA, CDR2 SQIVND, per germline (reference sequence). For the CDR3, the DNA is TGTGCCAGTAGTATAGCACGCCCGTTGGCCGAGCAGTACTTC. Its protein product is CASSIARPLAEQYF. The complete variable domain, with remaining parts taken from reference TRBV19 and TRBJ2-7, reads DGGITQSPKYLFRKEGQNVTLSCEQNLNHDAMYWYRQDPGQGLRLIYYSQIVNDFQKGDIAEGYSVSREKKESFPLTVTSAQKNPTAFYLCASSIARPLAEQYFGPGTRLTVT.

Concerning this clonotype: Germline is not matched at one junction end, which may reflect a read error. This chain connects TRBV28 to TRBJ1-1; maybe TRBD1 (6 bases). CDR3 size: 14 residues. Per the germline V gene, CDR1 is MDHEN and CDR2 is SYDVKM. The CDR3 loop is CASSFPWGDTGAFF. The CDR3 bases are TGTGCCAGCAGTTTTCCTTGGGGGGACACTGGAGCTTTCTTT.

This clonotype has ten or more counts. V usage is TRBV12-3 or TRBV12-4 and J usage is TRBJ2-7; 9 bases are a match to TRBD2. V trimming: 6 bases; J trimming: 2 bases; junction bases outside the gene matches: 5. The CDR3 contains 14 residues. The CDR3 region is CASRPTSGTYEQYF. The DNA of the CDR3 is TGTGCCAGCAGGCCGACTAGCGGTACCTACGAGCAGTACTTC.

About this clonotype: A much larger clone is a single base away; this may be a read error. The chain carries TRBV20-1 and TRBJ2-3; 7 bases are a match to TRBD2. Germline CDR1 is DFQATT and CDR2 is SNEGSKA (reference sequence). The CDR3 covers 12 residues. The DNA of the CDR3 is TGCAATGCCCAGCGGGGCCCAGATACGCAGTATTTT. This gives the protein CNAQRGPDTQYF.

The chain employs TRBV19 and TRBJ2-1; either TRBD1 or TRBD2 may supply D (6 bases each). V was trimmed by 7 bases and J by 10 bases, leaving 11 bases between them. CDR3 length: 11 amino acids. Germline CDR1 and CDR2: LNHDA and SQIVND (reference sequence). CDR3 amino acids: CASKGEAEQFF. The CDR3 bases are TGTGCCAGTAAGGGGGAGGCAGAGCAGTTCTTC.

This clonotype was seen once. The J gene is TRBJ2-5, the V gene TRBV9, with 12 bases fitting TRBD1. The CDR3 is made up of 17 amino acids. V shed 4 bases, J shed 3 bases, and the junction held 10 bases outside the gene matches. Germline V gene lookup returns CDR1 SGDLS and CDR2 YYNGEE. CDR3 sequence: CASSKHPGQGAEETQYF. CDR3 bases: TGTGCCAGCAGCAAACACCCGGGACAGGGGGCGGAAGAGACCCAGTACTTC.

This clonotype was seen ten or more times. The genes are TRBV12-3 or TRBV12-4 and TRBJ1-3; D remains ambiguous. The CDR3 sequence is 15 residues long. V was trimmed by 6 bases and J by 0 bases, leaving 12 bases between them. This CDR3 reads CASRTLGDSGNTIYF. The CDR3 nucleotides are TGTGCCAGCAGAACCTTAGGAGACTCTGGAAACACCATATATTTT.

The chain links TRBV4-1 to TRBJ1-5, with D unclear. The CDR3 is 14 amino acids. Trimming removed 4 bases from V and 1 base from J, with 8 bases in between. The germline V gene encodes CDR1 MGHRA and CDR2 YSYEKL. CDR3 nucleotide sequence: TGCGCCAGCAGCCCTCACCGGAGCAATCAGCCCCAGCATTTT. As protein: CASSPHRSNQPQHF.